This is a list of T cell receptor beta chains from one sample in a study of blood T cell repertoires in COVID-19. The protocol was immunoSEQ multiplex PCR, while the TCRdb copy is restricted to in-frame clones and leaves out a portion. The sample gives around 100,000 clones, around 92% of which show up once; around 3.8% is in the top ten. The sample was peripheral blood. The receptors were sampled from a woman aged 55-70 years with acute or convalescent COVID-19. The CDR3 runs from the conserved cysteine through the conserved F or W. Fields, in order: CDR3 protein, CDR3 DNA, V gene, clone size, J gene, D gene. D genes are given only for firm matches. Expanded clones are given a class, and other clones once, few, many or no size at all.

CASSLTGLYGYTF	TGCGCCAGCAGCTTGACAGGTCTCTATGGCTACACCTTC	TRBV5-1	NA	TRBJ1-2	NA
CASSPLDRDNSPLHF	TGTGCCAGCAGCCCTTTGGACAGGGACAATTCACCCCTCCACTTT	TRBV7-8	NA	TRBJ1-6	TRBD1
CASSVGGQSNYGYTF	TGTGCCAGCAGCGTCGGGGGGCAGTCTAACTATGGCTACACCTTC	TRBV9	NA	TRBJ1-2	NA
CASSLGGISGTQYF	TGCGCCAGCAGCTTGGGGGGTATTAGCGGGACGCAGTATTTT	TRBV5-1	NA	TRBJ2-3	TRBD2
CASSQNSGRADGTGELFF	TGCGCCAGCAGCCAAAATAGCGGGAGGGCGGACGGCACCGGGGAGCTGTTTTTT	TRBV4-1	NA	TRBJ2-2	TRBD2
CASSIQGRNTEAFF	TGTGCCAGTAGTATACAGGGTCGGAACACTGAAGCTTTCTTT	TRBV19	NA	TRBJ1-1	NA
CASSPQSGRAYNEQFF	TGTGCCAGCTCACCGCAGAGCGGGAGGGCCTACAATGAGCAGTTCTTC	TRBV18	NA	TRBJ2-1	TRBD2
CASSPQGETQYF	TGTGCCAGCTCACCACAGGGGGAGACCCAGTACTTC	TRBV18	once	TRBJ2-5	NA
CASSIGRLVRPLNTGELFF	TGTGCCAGTAGTATAGGGCGTCTAGTTAGGCCACTGAACACCGGGGAGCTGTTTTTT	TRBV19	once	TRBJ2-2	NA
CASSLYVAGSPNEQFF	TGTGCCAGCAGCTTGTATGTAGCGGGATCCCCCAATGAGCAGTTCTTC	TRBV7-2	NA	TRBJ2-1	TRBD2
CASSQTAGGYYEQYF	TGTGCCAGCAGCCAAACGGCGGGAGGGTACTACGAGCAGTACTTC	TRBV4-2	NA	TRBJ2-7	TRBD2
CASSFSGSQETQYF	TGTGCCAGCAGCTTTAGCGGGAGCCAAGAGACCCAGTACTTC	TRBV5-5	NA	TRBJ2-5	TRBD2
CASSYLPGGDQPQHF	TGTGCCAGCAGTTACCTCCCGGGAGGGGACCAGCCCCAGCATTTT	TRBV6-6	NA	TRBJ1-5	NA
CAIGEDRGGNQPQHF	TGTGCCATCGGGGAAGACAGGGGAGGCAATCAGCCCCAGCATTTT	TRBV10-3	NA	TRBJ1-5	TRBD1
CSVVGRITEAFF	TGCAGCGTTGTGGGGCGGATCACTGAAGCTTTCTTT	TRBV29-1	NA	TRBJ1-1	NA
CASSQDRGARQETQYF	TGTGCCAGCAGCCAAGATCGGGGGGCCCGCCAAGAGACCCAGTACTTC	TRBV14	NA	TRBJ2-5	NA
CASSRTRLAGVRTDTQYF	TGTGCCAGCAGCAGGACTAGACTAGCGGGAGTAAGGACAGATACGCAGTATTTT	TRBV21-1	NA	TRBJ2-3	NA
CASSFETSAFF	TGTGCCAGCAGCTTCGAGACTTCTGCTTTCTTT	TRBV5-5	NA	TRBJ1-1	NA
CASSLVWGLQSSYNEQFF	TGTGCCAGCAGCTTAGTCTGGGGACTGCAGAGCTCCTACAATGAGCAGTTCTTC	TRBV7-9	NA	TRBJ2-1	NA
CARNQGLAGYEQFF	TGTGCCAGGAACCAGGGACTAGCTGGATATGAGCAGTTCTTC	TRBV9	NA	TRBJ2-1	TRBD2
CAIRELEYAEAFF	TGTGCCATCAGGGAGCTGGAGTACGCTGAAGCTTTCTTT	TRBV10-3	NA	TRBJ1-1	NA
CASSLGTGNEKLFF	TGTGCCAGCAGCTTAGGTACAGGGAATGAAAAACTGTTTTTT	TRBV11-2	NA	TRBJ1-4	NA
CASSQHVASSTDTQYF	TGTGCCAGCAGCCAGCATGTAGCATCTAGCACAGATACGCAGTATTTT	TRBV3-1/TRBV3-2	NA	TRBJ2-3	NA
CASSLGTRALTDTQYF	TGTGCCAGCAGCTTAGGGACTAGGGCCCTCACAGATACGCAGTATTTT	TRBV5-4	NA	TRBJ2-3	TRBD2
CASRPVDRGISPLHF	TGTGCCAGCAGGCCCGTGGACAGGGGAATATCACCCCTCCACTTT	TRBV6-5	NA	TRBJ1-6	TRBD1